This section outlines one TCR beta chain sequence together with its context. This record comes from a study of blood T cell repertoires in COVID-19. Per the original methods: By means of reference gene primer amplification, nucleated cell counts were estimated. Profiled with immunoSEQ multiplex PCR; TCRdb holds only in-frame clones, not every one. The V and J calls and clone size are taken from that table; D and trimming were inferred from the DNA. The sample gives fewer than 200,000 clones, around 83% of which show up once; approximately 0.99% is in the top ten. The receptor was derived from a man in his forties or fifties with acute or convalescent COVID-19. Sequences were obtained from peripheral blood.

CDR3 amino acids: CASSMVGTTLYEQFF. DNA for the CDR3: TGTGCCAGTAGTATGGTTGGGACTACCCTCTATGAGCAGTTCTTC. The rearrangement links TRBV19 to TRBJ2-1; 7 bases fit TRBD2. Per the germline V gene, CDR1 is LNHDA and CDR2 is SQIVND (reference sequence). CDR3 length: 15 amino acids. V lost 3 bases, J lost 8 bases, and 10 bases stayed unmatched. The entire variable domain, with the rest obtained from reference TRBV19 and TRBJ2-1, is as follows: DGGITQSPKYLFRKEGQNVTLSCEQNLNHDAMYWYRQDPGQGLRLIYYSQIVNDFQKGDIAEGYSVSREKKESFPLTVTSAQKNPTAFYLCASSMVGTTLYEQFFGPGTRLTVL.